The clone carrying this T cell receptor beta chain was seen at least ten times. These data originate in a study of early T cells in non-severe SARS-CoV-2 infection. The CDR3 totals 14 residues. CDR1 and CDR2 from the germline V gene are SEHNR and FQNEAQ (reference sequence). V was cut by 3 bases and J by 6 bases, with 11 bases left in between. TCRdb analysed the 5' RACE reads with MiXCR anew, one entry per CDR3 protein. The sample has about 83,000 distinct CDR3 sequences, roughly 12% seen once. The chain couples TRBV7-9 to TRBJ2-2; unclear D gene. Sample: whole blood. The receptor's source is an adult who was a healthcare worker with PCR-confirmed SARS-CoV-2 infection or an uninfected control (not recorded which). CDR3 loop: CASSFSAPAGELFF. Here the CDR3 DNA reads TGTGCCAGCAGCTTCTCCGCTCCCGCCGGGGAGCTGTTTTTT.